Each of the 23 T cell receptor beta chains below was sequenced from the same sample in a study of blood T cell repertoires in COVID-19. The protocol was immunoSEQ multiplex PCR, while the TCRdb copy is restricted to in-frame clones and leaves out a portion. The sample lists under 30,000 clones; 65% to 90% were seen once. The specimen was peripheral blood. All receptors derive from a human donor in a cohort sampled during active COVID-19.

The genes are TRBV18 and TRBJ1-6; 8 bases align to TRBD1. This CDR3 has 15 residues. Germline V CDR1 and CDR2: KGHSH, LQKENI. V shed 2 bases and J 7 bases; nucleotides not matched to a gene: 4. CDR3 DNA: TGTGCCAGCTCACCATTGACAGGGGCAAATTCACCCCTCCACTTT. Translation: CASSPLTGANSPLHF.

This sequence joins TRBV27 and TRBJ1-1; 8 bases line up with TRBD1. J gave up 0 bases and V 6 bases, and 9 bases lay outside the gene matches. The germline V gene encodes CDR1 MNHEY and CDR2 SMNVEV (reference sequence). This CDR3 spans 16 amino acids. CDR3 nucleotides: TGTGCCAGCAGCCGCCTGGGACAGGACATGAACACTGAAGCTTTCTTT. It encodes CASSRLGQDMNTEAFF.

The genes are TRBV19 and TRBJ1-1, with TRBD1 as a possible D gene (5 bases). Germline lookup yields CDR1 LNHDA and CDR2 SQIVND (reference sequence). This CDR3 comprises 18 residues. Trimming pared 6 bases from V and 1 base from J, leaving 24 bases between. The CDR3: CASSHTTAFGVRNTEAFF. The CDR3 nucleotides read TGTGCCAGTAGCCACACGACAGCCTTTGGGGTGAGGAACACTGAAGCTTTCTTT.

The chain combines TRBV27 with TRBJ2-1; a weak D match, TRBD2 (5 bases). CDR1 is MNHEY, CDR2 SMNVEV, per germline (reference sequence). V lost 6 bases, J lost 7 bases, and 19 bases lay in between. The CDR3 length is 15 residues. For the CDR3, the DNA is TGTGCCAGCAGCCGCGGAGCAAGCGGAGTTAATGAGCAGTTCTTC. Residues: CASSRGASGVNEQFF.

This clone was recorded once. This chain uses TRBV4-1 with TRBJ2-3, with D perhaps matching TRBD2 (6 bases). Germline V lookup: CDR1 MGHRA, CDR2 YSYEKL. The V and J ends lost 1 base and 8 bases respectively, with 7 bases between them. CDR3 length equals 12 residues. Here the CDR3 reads CASSQGAGTQYF. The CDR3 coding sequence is TGCGCCAGCAGCCAAGGAGCGGGTACGCAGTATTTT.

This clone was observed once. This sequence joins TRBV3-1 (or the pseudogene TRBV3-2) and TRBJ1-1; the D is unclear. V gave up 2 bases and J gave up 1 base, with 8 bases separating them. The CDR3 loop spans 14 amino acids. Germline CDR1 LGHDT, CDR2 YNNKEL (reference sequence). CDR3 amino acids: CASSQLRGNTEAFF. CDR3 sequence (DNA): TGTGCCAGCAGCCAACTTCGGGGGAACACTGAAGCTTTCTTT.

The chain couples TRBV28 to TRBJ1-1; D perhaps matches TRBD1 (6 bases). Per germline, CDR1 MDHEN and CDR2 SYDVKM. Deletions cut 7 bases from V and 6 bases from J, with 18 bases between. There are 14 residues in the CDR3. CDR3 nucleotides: TGTGCCAGCACCCGTAAGGGGGGGTTACCTGAAGCTTTCTTT. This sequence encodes CASTRKGGLPEAFF.

DNA of the CDR3: TGTGCCAGTCGTAACGGGGAGACCCAGTACTTC. It translates to CASRNGETQYF. This chain joins TRBV28 and TRBJ2-5, with D uncertain. Germline CDR1 reads MDHEN; CDR2 reads SYDVKM. CDR3 length: 11 amino acids. V shed 9 bases and J shed 5 bases, with 10 bases lying between them.

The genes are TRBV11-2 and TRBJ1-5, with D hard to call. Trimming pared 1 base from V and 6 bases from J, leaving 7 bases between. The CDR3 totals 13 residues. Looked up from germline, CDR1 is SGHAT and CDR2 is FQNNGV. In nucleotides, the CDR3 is TGTGCCAGCAGCTTAGTTCGCGGTCAGCCCCAGCATTTT. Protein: CASSLVRGQPQHF.

CDR3 sequence reads: CASSEALQSYEQYF. The CDR3 DNA follows: TGTGCCAGCAGTGAAGCGTTACAGTCCTACGAGCAGTACTTC. This sequence joins TRBV6-1 and TRBJ2-7; D is uncertain. The CDR3 totals 14 residues. In germline, CDR1 is MNHNS, CDR2 SASEGT. V lost 0 bases and J lost 1, with 7 bases in between.

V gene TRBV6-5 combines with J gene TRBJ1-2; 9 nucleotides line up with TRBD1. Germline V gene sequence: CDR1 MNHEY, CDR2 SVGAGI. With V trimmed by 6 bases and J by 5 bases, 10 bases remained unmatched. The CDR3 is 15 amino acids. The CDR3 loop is CASRPAPGQGYGYTF. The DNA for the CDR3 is TGTGCCAGCAGGCCCGCGCCGGGACAGGGTTATGGCTACACCTTC.

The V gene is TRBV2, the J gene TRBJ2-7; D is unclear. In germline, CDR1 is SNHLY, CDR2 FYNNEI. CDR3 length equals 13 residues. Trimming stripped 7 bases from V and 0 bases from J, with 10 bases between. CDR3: CASNRVLSYEQYF. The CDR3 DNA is TGTGCCAGCAACCGGGTCCTCTCCTACGAGCAGTACTTC.

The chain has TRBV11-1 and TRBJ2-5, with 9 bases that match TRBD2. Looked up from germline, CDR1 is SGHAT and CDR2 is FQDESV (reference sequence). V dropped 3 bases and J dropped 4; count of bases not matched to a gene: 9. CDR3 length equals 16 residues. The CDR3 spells CASSLNPLLAGETQYF. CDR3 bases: TGTGCCAGCAGCTTGAACCCATTACTAGCGGGAGAGACCCAGTACTTC.

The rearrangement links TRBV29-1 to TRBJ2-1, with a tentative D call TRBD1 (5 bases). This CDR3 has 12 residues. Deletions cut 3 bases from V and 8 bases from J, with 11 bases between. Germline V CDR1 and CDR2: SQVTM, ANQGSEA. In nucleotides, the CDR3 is TGCAGCGTTGAGGACAAAGTGGATGAGCAGTTCTTC. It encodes CSVEDKVDEQFF.

CDR3 sequence reads: CASSSGGALREQYF. The CDR3 DNA reads TGTGCCAGCAGTTCAGGGGGCGCGTTGAGAGAGCAGTACTTC. The chain combines TRBV7-3 with TRBJ2-7; 8 bases fit TRBD1. The CDR3 is 14 amino acids. Germline V lookup: CDR1 SGHTA, CDR2 FQGTGA. The trim removed 6 bases at V and 7 bases at J, leaving 11 bases unmatched.

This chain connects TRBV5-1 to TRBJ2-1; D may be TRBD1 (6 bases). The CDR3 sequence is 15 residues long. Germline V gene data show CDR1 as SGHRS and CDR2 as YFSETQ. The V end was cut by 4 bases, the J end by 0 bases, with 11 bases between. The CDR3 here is CASSGDTGSYNEQFF. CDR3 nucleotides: TGCGCCAGCAGCGGGGACACGGGCTCCTACAATGAGCAGTTCTTC.

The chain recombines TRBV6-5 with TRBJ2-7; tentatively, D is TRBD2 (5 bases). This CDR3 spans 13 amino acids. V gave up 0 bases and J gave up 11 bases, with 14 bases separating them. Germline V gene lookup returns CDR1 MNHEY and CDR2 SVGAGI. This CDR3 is CASSYSTLAPKYF. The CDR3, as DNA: TGTGCCAGCAGTTACTCGACCCTAGCCCCAAAGTACTTC.

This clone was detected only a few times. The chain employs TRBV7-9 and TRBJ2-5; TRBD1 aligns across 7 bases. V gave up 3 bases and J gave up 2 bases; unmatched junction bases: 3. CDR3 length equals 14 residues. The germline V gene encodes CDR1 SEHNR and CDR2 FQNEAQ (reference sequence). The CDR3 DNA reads TGTGCCAGCAGCTTTGACAGGGCGCAAGAGACCCAGTACTTC. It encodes CASSFDRAQETQYF. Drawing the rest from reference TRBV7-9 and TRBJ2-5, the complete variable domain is DTGVSQNPRHKITKRGQNVTFRCDPISEHNRLYWYRQTLGQGPEFLTYFQNEAQLEKSRLLSDRFSAERPKGSFSTLEIQRTEQGDSAMYLCASSFDRAQETQYFGPGTRLLVL.

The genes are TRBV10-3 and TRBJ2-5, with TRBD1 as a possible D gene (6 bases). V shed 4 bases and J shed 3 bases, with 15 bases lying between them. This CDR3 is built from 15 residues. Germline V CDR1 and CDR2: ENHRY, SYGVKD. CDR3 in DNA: TGTGCCATCAGTGCCACACAGGGAATTAAAGAGACCCAGTACTTC. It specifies CAISATQGIKETQYF.

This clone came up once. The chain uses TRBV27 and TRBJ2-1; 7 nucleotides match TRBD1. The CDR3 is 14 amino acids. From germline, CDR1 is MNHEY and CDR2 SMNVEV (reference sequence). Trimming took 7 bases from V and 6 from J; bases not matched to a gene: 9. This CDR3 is CASTGTVARNEQFF. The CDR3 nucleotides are TGTGCCAGCACCGGGACAGTGGCCCGCAATGAGCAGTTCTTC.

The CDR3 nucleotides read TGTGCCAGCAGTTGGAGGAGCACAGATACGCAGTATTTT. Translated, it gives CASSWRSTDTQYF. This chain uses TRBV12-3 or TRBV12-4 with TRBJ2-3; D is possibly TRBD2 (5 bases). Deletions cut 4 bases from V and 0 bases from J, with 5 bases between. The CDR3 sequence is 13 residues long.

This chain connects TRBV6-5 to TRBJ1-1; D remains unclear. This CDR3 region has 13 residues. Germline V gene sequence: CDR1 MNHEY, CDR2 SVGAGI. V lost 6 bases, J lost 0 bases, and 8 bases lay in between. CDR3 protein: CASSVELNTEAFF. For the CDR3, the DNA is TGTGCCAGCAGCGTAGAGCTGAACACTGAAGCTTTCTTT.

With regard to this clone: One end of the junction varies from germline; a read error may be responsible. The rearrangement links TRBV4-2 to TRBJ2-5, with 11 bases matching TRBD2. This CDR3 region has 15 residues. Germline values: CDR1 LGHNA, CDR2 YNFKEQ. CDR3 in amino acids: CASSPTSGSGEGNHF. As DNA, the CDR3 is TGTGCCAGCAGCCCCACTAGCGGGAGTGGGGAGGGGAATCACTTC.